The entry below gives a single T cell receptor (beta chain) sequence along with its context. Its target is unknown. This entry comes from a study of shared clonotypes between healthy human individuals. Naive CD8 cells were CD45RO-negative, positively selected for CCR7, excluding terminally differentiated effector memory CD45RA+ cells. Findings and caveats of the study: Having only a few donors restricted how much genetic and exposure-history diversity was captured.

Sequencing used immunoSEQ multiplex PCR; TCRdb keeps in-frame clones, though not all of them. The table includes more than 2 million clones, around 93% detected once. The CDR3 runs 15 residues. Germline V gives CDR1 LGHNA, CDR2 YSLEER. V gave up 1 base and J gave up 5 bases, with 12 bases separating them. The receptor's source is a man younger than 30 in good health. Some clones in this sample may be carry-over from other donors' samples. This chain uses TRBV4-3 with TRBJ2-1; possible D gene TRBD2, 5 bases. Sequencing was done on a sample of naive CD8+ T cells from PBMCs. The CDR3 region has the DNA TGCGCCAGCAGCCAAGCGGGGATGAGGGACAATGAGCAGTTCTTC. Its translation: CASSQAGMRDNEQFF.